This TCR beta chain emerged from a study of T-cell memory formation after mild COVID-19. Study-wide results and caveats: Nothing showed for sure that second-wave clones peaking on day 37 were SARS-CoV-2 specific. Among clones contracting day 15 to 85, CD4/CD8 was balanced, whereas later expanders leaned CD4+.

cDNA libraries for TCR alpha and TCR beta, carrying sample barcodes and UMIs, came from 5'RACE with constant-segment primers. TCRdb passed the 5' RACE reads through MiXCR, listing each CDR3 protein once. The table lists 550,000 to 700,000 distinct CDR3 sequences, approximately 18% of them singletons. With regard to this clonotype: Its antigen is undetermined.

Germline assignment: CDR1 MGHRA and CDR2 YSYEKL. The CDR3 spans 17 residues. Trimming removed 1 base from V and 0 bases from J, with 14 bases in between. The sequence derives from an adult woman who had mild COVID-19 (a few samples of this study predate the infection). Cell type and time point are not known. This sequence joins TRBV4-1 and TRBJ2-3; the D is unclear. Sequencing input: PBMCs or a T cell subset sorted from them (not recorded which). CDR3 amino acids: CASSQARLGGSTDTQYF. The CDR3, as DNA: TGCGCCAGCAGCCAAGCCCGACTGGGTGGGAGCACAGATACGCAGTATTTT.